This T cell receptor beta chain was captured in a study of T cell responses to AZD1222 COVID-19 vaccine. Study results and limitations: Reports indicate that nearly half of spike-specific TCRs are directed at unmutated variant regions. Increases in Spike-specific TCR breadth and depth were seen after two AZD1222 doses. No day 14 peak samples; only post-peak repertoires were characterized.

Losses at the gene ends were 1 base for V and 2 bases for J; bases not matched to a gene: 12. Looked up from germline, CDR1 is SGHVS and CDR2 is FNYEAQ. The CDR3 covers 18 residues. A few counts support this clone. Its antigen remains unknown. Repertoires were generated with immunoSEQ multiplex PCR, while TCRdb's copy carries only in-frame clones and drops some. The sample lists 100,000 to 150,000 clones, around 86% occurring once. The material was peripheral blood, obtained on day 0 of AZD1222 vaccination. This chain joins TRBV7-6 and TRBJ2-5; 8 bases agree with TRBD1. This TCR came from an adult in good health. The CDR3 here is CASSLEAVGQVRQETQYF. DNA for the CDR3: TGTGCCAGCAGCTTAGAGGCGGTGGGACAGGTTAGGCAAGAGACCCAGTACTTC.